This TCR beta chain was sequenced for a study of neurological immune-mediated disorders (dated by TCRdb to between 2018 and 2020). With regard to the full study: Using UMI-based sequencing, the study compared peripheral blood TCR-beta repertoires from patients with HTLV-I-associated myelopathy (HAM/TSP), patients with multiple sclerosis, and healthy controls. The approximately 110 TCR-beta libraries covered PBMC samples along with longitudinal samples, technical triplicates, and paired sorted CD4+ and CD8+ T-cell subsets. Technical triplicate libraries were sequenced so that the variability in frequency of each individual clone could be precisely calculated. Of the approximately 66 subjects in the cohort, about 14 were HAM/TSP patients, roughly 35 were multiple sclerosis patients, and about 20 were healthy controls.

The time point label of this sample denotes: technical triplicate 2. For the sorted-subset TCR libraries, the starting material was some 940,000 sorted CD4+ or CD8+ T cells. Peripheral blood was subjected to Ficoll-Hypaque density gradient centrifugation to isolate PBMCs, which were then cryopreserved in liquid nitrogen. Paired sorted CD4+ and CD8+ subsets came from healthy controls, HAM/TSP patients and MS patients. On the study overall, not on this receptor specifically: No identical CDR3 amino acid sequences were found to be shared among expanded clones across subjects, suggesting that TCR-beta repertoires were private in all groups. TCR clonal expansion was greatest in HAM/TSP patients and smallest in MS patients, who ranked below even healthy controls.

In its sample, this clonotype was seen many times. This receptor's antigen is unknown. Per-nucleotide qualities are absent, and no much larger clonotype sits a single base away. cDNA was synthesized by template-switch 5'RACE using a primer carrying a 10-nucleotide random unique molecular identifier by which each TCR transcript was tagged. Each sequencing run produced over 180 million TCR-beta sequences covering 15-18 subjects. The RNeasy kit was used for extraction of total RNA. Using the KAPA Real-time Library Amplification kit, TCR-beta VDJ regions were amplified with primers for the TCR constant region and the 5'RACE anchor. Sample indexes and Illumina adaptors were added in a first PCR, after which library yield was increased in a second PCR. After Ampure bead purification, the TCR product of roughly 650 bp was size-selected on a 2% E-gel SizeSelection system. Before pooling, library quality was assessed on a Bioanalyzer, concentration was determined with Qubit, and library quantification was performed with the Kapa Library Quantification kit. Paired-end 2 x 150 bp sequencing of the libraries was performed on an Illumina HiSeq 2500. To increase sequence diversity, roughly 23-30% phiX was spiked into each library pool. Processing in the source paper ran as follows. The UMI-based MiGEC pipeline processed quality-filtered reads and removed over 80% of raw TCR sequences during error correction. VDJ genes were aligned to IMGT germline references, and clonotypes were defined by unique CDR3 amino acid sequence plus V-J genes. Clonal expansion, Shannon diversity and CDR3 relatedness were evaluated with VDJtools (CalcPairwiseDistances, ClusterSamples), while phylogenetic trees were built in CLCbio workbench. A clone was classed as expanded if it had 8 or more unique UMIs, a cutoff based on coefficient-of-variation modelling across technical triplicates. TCRdb passed the public sequencing reads through fastp at Q25 and MiXCR, retaining productive beta sequences. Duplicate CDR3 protein sequences are folded into a single record with the most common DNA and genes. The V and J calls, along with clone size, are taken from TCRdb and not from the paper's own processing. The sample profile shows roughly 30,000 distinct CDR3 sequences; 10% to 15% of them were found once. The ten top clones hold around 5.3% of the sample.

CDR1 and CDR2 (SGHRS, YFSETQ) derive from the germline V gene. V loses 0 bases of germline sequence and J loses 3 bases, and the interval between the two ends is 21 bases. The CDR3, cysteine through phenylalanine, is 18 amino acids long. The kept DNA is CDR3 alone, 54 bases in frame from the first base. This TCR was sampled from a female donor with HTLV-1-associated myelopathy (HAM/TSP). The sequence is built from TRBV5-1 and TRBJ1-1; D gene: possibly TRBD1, on 6 matching bases. The source material was CD4+ T cells from blood. The CDR3 in this case is CASSLDAGVSWGDTEAFF. The DNA sequence follows: TGCGCCAGCAGCTTGGATGCAGGGGTGTCGTGGGGTGACACTGAAGCTTTCTTT.